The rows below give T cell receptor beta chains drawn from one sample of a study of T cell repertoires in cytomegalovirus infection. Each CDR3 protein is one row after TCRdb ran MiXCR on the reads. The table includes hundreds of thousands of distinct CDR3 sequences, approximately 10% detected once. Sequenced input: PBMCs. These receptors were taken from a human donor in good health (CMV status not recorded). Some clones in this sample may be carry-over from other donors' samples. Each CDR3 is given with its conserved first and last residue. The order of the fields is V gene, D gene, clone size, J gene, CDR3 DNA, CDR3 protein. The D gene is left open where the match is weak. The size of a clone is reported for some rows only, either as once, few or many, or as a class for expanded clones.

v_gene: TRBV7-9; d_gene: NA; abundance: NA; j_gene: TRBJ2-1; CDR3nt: TGTGCCAGCAGCGCTGAGGGTAAATTCTACAATGAGCAGTTCTTC; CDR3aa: CASSAEGKFYNEQFF
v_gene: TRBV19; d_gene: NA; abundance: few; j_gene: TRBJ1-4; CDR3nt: TGTGCCAGCTCCCAGGGTGAAGGTGAAAAACTGTTTTTT; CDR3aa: CASSQGEGEKLFF
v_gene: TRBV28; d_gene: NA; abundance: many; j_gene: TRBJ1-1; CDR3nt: TGTGCCAGCAGTCGCCCGGCCTGGGACGGCCCTTTGAACACTGAAGCTTTCTTT; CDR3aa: CASSRPAWDGPLNTEAFF
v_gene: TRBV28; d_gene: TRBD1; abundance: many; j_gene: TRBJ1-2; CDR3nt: TGTGCCAGCAGGACAGGGGACTATGGCTACACCTTC; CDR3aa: CASRTGDYGYTF
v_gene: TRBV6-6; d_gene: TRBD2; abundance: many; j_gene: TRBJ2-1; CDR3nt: TGTGCCAGCAGTTACCGCGGTATGGATTGGCGGGAGAGAGGATACAATGAGCAGTTCTTC; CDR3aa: CASSYRGMDWRERGYNEQFF
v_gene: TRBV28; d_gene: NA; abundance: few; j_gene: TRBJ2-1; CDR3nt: TGTGCCAGCAGTTTAGGGACATCGGTCCGGAATGAGCAGTTCTTC; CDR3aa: CASSLGTSVRNEQFF
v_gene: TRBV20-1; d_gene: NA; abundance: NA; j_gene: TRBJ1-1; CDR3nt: TGCAGTGCTGGGCACCCGAACACTGAAGCTTTCTTT; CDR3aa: CSAGHPNTEAFF
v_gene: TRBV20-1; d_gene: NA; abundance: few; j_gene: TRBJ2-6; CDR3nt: TGCAGTGCTAGAGAAGGGACGGCTGGGGCCAACGTCCTGACTTTC; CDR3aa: CSAREGTAGANVLTF
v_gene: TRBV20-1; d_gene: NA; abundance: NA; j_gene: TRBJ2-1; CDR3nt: TGCAGTGCTCGCGTGCTCCGACAGGGAAGGACTACGTTCAATGAGCAGTTCTTC; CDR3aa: CSARVLRQGRTTFNEQFF
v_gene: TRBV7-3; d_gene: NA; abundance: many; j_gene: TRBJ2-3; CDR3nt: TGTGCCAGCAGCTTATCGACCACAGATACGCAGTATTTT; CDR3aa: CASSLSTTDTQYF
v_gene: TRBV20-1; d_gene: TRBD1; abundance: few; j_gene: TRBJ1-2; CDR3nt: TGCAGTGCTCTCGACTCCGGGGACAGCCATGGCTACACCTTC; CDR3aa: CSALDSGDSHGYTF
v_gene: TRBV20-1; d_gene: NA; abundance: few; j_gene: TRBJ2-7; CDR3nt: TGCAGTGCTAGAGATCTTATGGGCCCTGTTGACGAGCAGTACTTC; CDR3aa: CSARDLMGPVDEQYF
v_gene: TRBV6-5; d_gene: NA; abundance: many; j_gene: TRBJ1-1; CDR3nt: TGTGCCAGCAGTTACGCTGCGAACACTGAAGCTTTCTTT; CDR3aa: CASSYAANTEAFF
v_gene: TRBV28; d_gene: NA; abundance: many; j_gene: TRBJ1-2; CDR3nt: TGTGCCAGCAGTTTGAAGATCATTGTCCCCACCTTC; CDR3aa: CASSLKIIVPTF
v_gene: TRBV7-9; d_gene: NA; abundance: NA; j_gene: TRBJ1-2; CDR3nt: TGTGCCAGCAGCCCCCCGAGGGGCTATGGCTACACCTTC; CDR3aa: CASSPPRGYGYTF
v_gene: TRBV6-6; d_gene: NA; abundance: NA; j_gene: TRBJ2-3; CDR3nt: TGTGCCAGCAGTTACTTCGGGCAGAACACAGATACGCAGTATTTT; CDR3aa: CASSYFGQNTDTQYF
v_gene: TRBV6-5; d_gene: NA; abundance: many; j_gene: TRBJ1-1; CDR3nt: TGTGCCAGCAGTTACTCGGAAGGGCCTGAAGCTTTCTTT; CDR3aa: CASSYSEGPEAFF
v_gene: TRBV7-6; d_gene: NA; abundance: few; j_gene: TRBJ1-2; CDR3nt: TGTGCCAGCAGCCCTTTACGACAGGCTACTAACTATGGCTACACCTTC; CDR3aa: CASSPLRQATNYGYTF
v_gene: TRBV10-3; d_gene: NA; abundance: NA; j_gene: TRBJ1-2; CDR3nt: TGTGCCATCAGAAACTCAGCGTTTTATGGCTACACCTTC; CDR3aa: CAIRNSAFYGYTF
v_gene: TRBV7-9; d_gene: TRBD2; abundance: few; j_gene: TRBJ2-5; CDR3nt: TGTGCCAGCAGCTTAGGTCGATTAAGAGGGAGGGGTCAAGAGACCCAGTACTTC; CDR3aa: CASSLGRLRGRGQETQYF
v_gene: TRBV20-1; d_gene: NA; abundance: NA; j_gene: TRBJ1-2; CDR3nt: TGCAGTGCTAGCCCAGGGGAATGGGTTGATGGCTACACCTTC; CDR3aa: CSASPGEWVDGYTF
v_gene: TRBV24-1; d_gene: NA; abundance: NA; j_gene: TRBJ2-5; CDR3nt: TGTGCCACCAGTGATTCGGGACGTATACCGAAAGGGGAGACCCAGTACTTC; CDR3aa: CATSDSGRIPKGETQYF
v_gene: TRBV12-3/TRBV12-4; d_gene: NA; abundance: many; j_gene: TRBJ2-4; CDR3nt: TGTGCCAGCAGTTCCACGGCCCTCCGACAGTTCCTAGCCAAAAACATTCAGTACTTC; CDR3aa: CASSSTALRQFLAKNIQYF
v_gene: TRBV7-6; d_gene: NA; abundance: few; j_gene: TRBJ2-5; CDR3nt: TGTGCCAGCAGCCTCGGGACACCAATTCAAGAGACCCAGTACTTC; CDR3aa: CASSLGTPIQETQYF
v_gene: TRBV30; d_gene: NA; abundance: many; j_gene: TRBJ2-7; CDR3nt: TGTGCCTGGAGTCAAGGACTCTCCTACGAGCAGTACTTC; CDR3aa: CAWSQGLSYEQYF
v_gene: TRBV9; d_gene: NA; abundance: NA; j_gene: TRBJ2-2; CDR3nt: TGTGCCAGCAGCGTAGACGCGGGGCGGGAGCTGTTTTTT; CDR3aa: CASSVDAGRELFF
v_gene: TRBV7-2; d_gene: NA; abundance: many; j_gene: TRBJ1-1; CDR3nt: TGTGCCAGCGGACGGGAGAACACTGAAGCTTTCTTT; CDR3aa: CASGRENTEAFF
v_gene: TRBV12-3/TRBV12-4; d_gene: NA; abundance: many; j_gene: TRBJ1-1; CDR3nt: TGTGCCAGCAGTGCGGGTCCGGTCACTGAAGCTTTCTTT; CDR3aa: CASSAGPVTEAFF
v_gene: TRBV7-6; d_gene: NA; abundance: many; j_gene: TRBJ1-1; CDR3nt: TGTGCCAGCAGCCCGCGGGAGAACACTGAAGCTTTCTTT; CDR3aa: CASSPRENTEAFF
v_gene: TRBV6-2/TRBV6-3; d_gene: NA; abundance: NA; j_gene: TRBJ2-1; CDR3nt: TGTGCCAGCAGTTACTGGAGGGCCTACAATGAGCAGTTCTTC; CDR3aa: CASSYWRAYNEQFF
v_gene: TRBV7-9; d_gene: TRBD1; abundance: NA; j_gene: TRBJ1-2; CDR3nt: TGTGCCAGCAGCGGGGACAGGGGGTTCTATGGCTACACCTTC; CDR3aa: CASSGDRGFYGYTF
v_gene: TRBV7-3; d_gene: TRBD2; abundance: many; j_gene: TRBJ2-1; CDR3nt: TGTGCCAGCAGCTTCTCGACTAGCGGGGGGGGTTACAATGAGCAGTTCTTC; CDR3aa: CASSFSTSGGGYNEQFF
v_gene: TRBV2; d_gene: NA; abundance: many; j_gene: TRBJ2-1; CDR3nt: TGTGCCAGCAGTGAGACCCGCTCCTACAATGAGCAGTTCTTC; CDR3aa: CASSETRSYNEQFF
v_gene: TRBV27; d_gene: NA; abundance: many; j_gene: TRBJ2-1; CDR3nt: TGTGCCAGCAGTCCCTGGCTTTACAATGAGCAGTTCTTC; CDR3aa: CASSPWLYNEQFF
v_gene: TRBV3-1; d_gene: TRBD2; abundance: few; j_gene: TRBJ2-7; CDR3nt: TGTGCCAGCAGCCAAGGGGCGGGAGGGCTAGCCGAGCAGTACTTC; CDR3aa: CASSQGAGGLAEQYF
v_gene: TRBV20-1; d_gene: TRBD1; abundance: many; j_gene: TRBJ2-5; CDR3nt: TGCAGTGCTCCCCGGGACAGGGGACTACCCGAGACCCAGTACTTC; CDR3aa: CSAPRDRGLPETQYF
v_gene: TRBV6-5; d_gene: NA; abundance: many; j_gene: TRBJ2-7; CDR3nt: TGTGCCAGCACACGCCGGGACGAGCAGTACTTC; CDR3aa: CASTRRDEQYF
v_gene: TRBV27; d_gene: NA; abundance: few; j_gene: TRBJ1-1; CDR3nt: TGTGCCAGCAGATTCACAGGGATGAGCACTGAAGCTTTCTTT; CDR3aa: CASRFTGMSTEAFF
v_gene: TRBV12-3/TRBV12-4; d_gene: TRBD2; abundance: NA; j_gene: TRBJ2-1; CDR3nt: TGTGCCAGCAGTCCAGCGGGGGGCCCCTACAATGAGCAGTTCTTC; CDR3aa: CASSPAGGPYNEQFF
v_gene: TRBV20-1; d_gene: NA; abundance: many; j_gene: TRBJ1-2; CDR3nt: TGCAGTGCCCCGTCCGGGTACGGCTACACCTTC; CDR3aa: CSAPSGYGYTF
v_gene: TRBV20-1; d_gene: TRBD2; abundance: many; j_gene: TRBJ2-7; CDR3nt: TGCAGTGCCGAGGGGCCTAGCGGGAGGGCCGGGCCCTACGAGCAGTACTTC; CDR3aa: CSAEGPSGRAGPYEQYF
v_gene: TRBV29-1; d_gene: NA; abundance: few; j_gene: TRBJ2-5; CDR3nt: TGCAGCGCTGTGGGCTCCGGGACAAAGTACCAAGAGACCCAGTACTTC; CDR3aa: CSAVGSGTKYQETQYF
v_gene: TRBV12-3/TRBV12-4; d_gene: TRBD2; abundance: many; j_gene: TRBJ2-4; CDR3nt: TGTGCCAGCAGTCATCGACTAGCGGGAGGGCCTCAAAACATTCAGTACTTC; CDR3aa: CASSHRLAGGPQNIQYF